Each of the 31 T cell receptor beta chains below was sequenced from the same sample in a study of regulatory T cells in long-lasting Graves disease. To make TCR beta libraries, researchers used iRepertoire HTBI primers and Arm-PCR of CDR3 regions. MiXCR, applied by TCRdb to the multiplex PCR reads, yields one record per CDR3 protein. The sample records some 420,000 distinct CDR3 sequences, 22% being singletons. Time point given: persistent/refractory GD, antithyroid drugs over 5 years with positive TRAb. Extracted PBMC RNA gave rise to the TCR library. Specimen: peripheral blood mononuclear cells (PBMCs), collected when the disease was refractory, from a patient treated with antithyroid drugs. The receptors shown here come from a female donor with Graves disease.

This clonotype occurred a few times. The germline gene is not matched at one end of the junction; a read error may be the cause. This chain uses TRBV10-3 with TRBJ2-2, with a possible D match to TRBD2 (6 bases). In germline, CDR1 is ENHRY, CDR2 SYGVKD. This CDR3 has 16 amino acids. CDR3 loop: CATSVSEIAETGELFF. CDR3 DNA: TGTGCCACCAGTGTCTCGGAGATAGCGGAAACCGGGGAGCTGTTTTTT.

CDR3 coding DNA: TGTGCCAGCAGTTGGACATACCGCGGGGGGAGTCAGCCCCAGCATTTT. It yields the protein CASSWTYRGGSQPQHF. The J gene is TRBJ1-5, the V gene TRBV28; D perhaps matches TRBD1 (5 bases). V dropped 4 bases and J dropped 6 bases, with 19 bases sitting between them. Germline V lookup: CDR1 MDHEN, CDR2 SYDVKM. This CDR3 contains 16 residues.

This clonotype occurred many times. V usage is TRBV6-1 and J usage is TRBJ1-1, with D possibly TRBD1 on 5 matching bases. Trimming shortened V by 5 bases and J by 1 base, and 11 bases separated the two germline ends. The CDR3 runs to 14 residues. CDR1 is MNHNS, CDR2 SASEGT, per germline. CDR3 sequence reads: CASSSWGSNTEAFF. The CDR3 bases are TGTGCCAGCAGTAGTTGGGGGTCGAACACTGAAGCTTTCTTT.

This clonotype was counted once. The chain combines TRBV13 with TRBJ2-5; weak D call: TRBD2 (8 bases). CDR3 size: 14 residues. CDR1 is PRHDT and CDR2 is FYEKMQ in the germline V gene (reference sequence). V lost 8 bases and J 11 bases, leaving 24 bases between the germline ends. The CDR3 nucleotides read TGTGCCAGCTCCGGGGGGGGACAGCAGAGAGGACAGTACTTC. Its translation is CASSGGGQQRGQYF. Based on the CDR3 plus reference TRBV13 and TRBJ2-5, the full variable domain is AAGVIQSPRHLIKEKRETATLKCYPIPRHDTVYWYQQGPGQDPQFLISFYEKMQSDKGSIPDRFSAQQFSDYHSELNMSSLELGDSALYFCASSGGGQQRGQYFGPGTRLLVL.

This clonotype was seen ten or more times. V gene TRBV10-3 combines with J gene TRBJ2-5; 11 nucleotides match TRBD2. The CDR3 is made up of 15 amino acids. Per the germline V gene, CDR1 is ENHRY and CDR2 is SYGVKD. V was pared by 2 bases and J by 4 bases, with 3 bases of the junction left unmatched. The CDR3 DNA sequence: TGTGCCATCAGTGAGCCCGGGACTAGCGGAGAGACCCAGTACTTC. Its translation is CAISEPGTSGETQYF.

This clonotype was seen repeatedly, ten times or more. The V and J genes are TRBV7-8 and TRBJ1-5; unclear D gene. Trimming took off 1 base at V and 0 bases at J, with 10 bases between the two ends. Per germline, CDR1 SGHVS and CDR2 FQNEAQ. CDR3 length equals 16 residues. The chain's CDR3 is CASSLEGLYSNQPQHF. For the CDR3, the DNA is TGTGCCAGCAGCTTAGAAGGGTTATATAGCAATCAGCCCCAGCATTTT.

V and J are TRBV27 and TRBJ2-7; no clear D. The CDR3 spans 13 residues. The V end was cut by 6 bases, the J end by 2 bases, with 11 bases between. Germline loops: CDR1 MNHEY, CDR2 SMNVEV (reference sequence). The DNA of the CDR3 is TGTGCCAGCAGCCGTCTAGGAGCCTACGAGCAGTACTTC. Amino acids: CASSRLGAYEQYF.

Turning to this clonotype: With a much larger clone just one base away, this may be a read error. This chain links TRBV11-2 with TRBJ1-1; D unclear. The germline V gene has CDR1 SGHAT and CDR2 FQNNGV. This CDR3 is built from 14 residues. The CDR3 is CASSQNTVNTEVFF. CDR3 DNA: TGTGCCAGCAGCCAAAATACAGTGAACACTGAAGTTTTCTTT.

In its sample, this clonotype was seen many times. V and J are TRBV9 and TRBJ1-1; D is unresolved. Per the germline V gene, CDR1 is SGDLS and CDR2 is YYNGEE. Between the trimmed V and J ends, which lost 3 bases and 1 base, there was a span of 10 bases. The CDR3 spans 14 residues. The DNA for the CDR3 is TGTGCCAGCAGCGGCCAAACATCGAACACTGAAGCTTTCTTT. Its translation is CASSGQTSNTEAFF. Looking up the rest from reference TRBV9 and TRBJ1-1 gives the full variable domain: DSGVTQTPKHLITATGQRVTLRCSPRSGDLSVYWYQQSLDQGLQFLIQYYNGEERAKGNILERFSAQQFPDLHSELNLSSLELGDSALYFCASSGQTSNTEAFFGQGTRLTVV.

The chain employs TRBV10-2 and TRBJ2-5; D possibly corresponds to TRBD2 (6 bases). The germline CDR1 and CDR2 sequences are WSHSY and SAAADI. The V and J ends lost 2 bases and 4 bases respectively, with 11 bases between them. The CDR3 is 14 amino acids. CDR3 nucleotide sequence: TGCGCCAGCAGTGAGGAGGGGACTGGAGAGACCCAGTACTTC. Protein: CASSEEGTGETQYF.

The chain combines TRBV20-1 with TRBJ2-1; 10 bases agree with TRBD2. Germline CDR1 DFQATT, CDR2 SNEGSKA (reference sequence). J lost 7 bases, V lost 6 bases, and 9 bases had no gene match. The CDR3 is 14 amino acids. CDR3 nucleotides: TGCAGTGCCGGAGCGCTAGCGGGAGCGAATGAGCAGTTCTTC. Amino acid sequence: CSAGALAGANEQFF.

This clonotype was seen many times. The CDR3 nucleotides are TGTGCCAGCAGCTTAGGGACAGGGGATCAGCCCCAGCATTTT. This sequence encodes CASSLGTGDQPQHF. This sequence joins TRBV7-9 and TRBJ1-5, with 9 bases fitting TRBD1. After removal of 1 base from V and 5 bases from J, the junction contained 0 bases not matched to a gene. CDR1 and CDR2 from the germline V gene are SEHNR and FQNEAQ (reference sequence). The CDR3 loop spans 14 amino acids.

This clonotype has more than one count but fewer than ten. The chain is built from TRBV9 and TRBJ2-1; 8 nucleotides agree with TRBD1. The CDR3 is made up of 14 amino acids. V trimming: 3 bases; J trimming: 9 bases; junction bases outside the gene matches: 8. Looked up from germline, CDR1 is SGDLS and CDR2 is YYNGEE. CDR3 amino acids: CASSAGQAALEQFF. DNA for the CDR3: TGTGCCAGCAGCGCGGGACAGGCCGCGCTTGAGCAGTTCTTC.

This clonotype was counted between two and nine times. V usage is TRBV20-1 and J usage is TRBJ1-5, with 9 positions matching TRBD1. The CDR3 loop spans 14 amino acids. Germline CDR1 DFQATT, CDR2 SNEGSKA (reference sequence). Trimming at V came to 3 bases and at J to 6 bases, leaving 6 bases not matched to a gene. CDR3 protein: CSARGGQGFQPQHF. CDR3 bases: TGCAGTGCTAGGGGGGGACAGGGCTTTCAGCCCCAGCATTTT.

This clonotype was counted at least ten times. The chain is built from TRBV6-1 and TRBJ1-1, with TRBD1 matching 8 bases. After removal of 6 bases from V and 1 base from J, the junction contained 13 bases not matched to a gene. The CDR3 runs 17 residues. Germline CDR1 reads MNHNS; CDR2 reads SASEGT. CDR3 coding DNA: TGTGCCAGCAGACTTTCCCCGGGACAGGTTCAGAACACTGAAGCTTTCTTT. Encoded protein: CASRLSPGQVQNTEAFF.

This clonotype was seen many times. This chain links TRBV7-2 with TRBJ1-1; D might be TRBD1 (5 bases). CDR1 and CDR2 (germline): SGHTA, FQGNSA. This CDR3 has 16 amino acids. V lost 1 base, J lost 4 bases, and 16 bases lay in between. CDR3 in amino acids: CASSLGGSGGSTEAFF. CDR3 nucleotide sequence: TGTGCCAGCAGCTTAGGGGGGTCCGGGGGAAGCACTGAAGCTTTCTTT.

In its sample, this clonotype was seen many times. The chain has TRBV28 and TRBJ1-1; perhaps TRBD1 as D (5 bases). The length of the CDR3 is 12 residues. V lost 5 bases and J 7 bases, leaving 11 bases between the germline ends. Germline lookup yields CDR1 MDHEN and CDR2 SYDVKM. CDR3 sequence: CASSPDSREAFF. CDR3 in DNA: TGTGCCAGCAGTCCAGACAGTCGTGAAGCTTTCTTT.

V usage is TRBV14 and J usage is TRBJ1-1; D remains ambiguous. V was clipped by 0 bases and J by 1 base, with 9 bases between them. Germline CDR1 reads SGHDN; CDR2 reads FVKESK. CDR3 length: 15 amino acids. The CDR3 sequence is CASSQEREANTEAFF. CDR3 DNA sequence: TGTGCCAGCAGCCAAGAGAGGGAGGCGAACACTGAAGCTTTCTTT.

This clonotype was counted many times. The CDR3 spells CASSLGVGREAFF. The CDR3 coding sequence is TGTGCCAGCAGCTTAGGGGTGGGCAGGGAAGCTTTCTTT. V usage is TRBV7-2 and J usage is TRBJ1-1; D is uncertain. Germline V gene sequence: CDR1 SGHTA, CDR2 FQGNSA. The CDR3 contains 13 residues. Trimming removed 1 base at V and 8 bases at J, with 11 bases between.

In this sample, this clonotype turned up a few times. This chain uses TRBV19 with TRBJ1-6; 10 bases agree with TRBD1. The CDR3 is 17 amino acids. Germline CDR1 LNHDA, CDR2 SQIVND (reference sequence). Unmatched junction bases numbered 11, after V lost 4 bases and J lost 8 bases. CDR3 sequence reads: CASSRHRDRGEDSPLHF. CDR3 DNA sequence: TGTGCCAGTAGTAGACACCGGGACAGGGGCGAGGATTCACCCCTCCACTTT.

The chain links TRBV5-1 to TRBJ2-2, with TRBD1 matching 9 bases. J was trimmed by 5 bases and V by 2 bases; bases with no gene match: 4. In germline, CDR1 is SGHRS, CDR2 YFSETQ. The CDR3 totals 15 residues. The CDR3, as DNA: TGCGCCAGCAGCTTTCGACAGGGGGAAACCGGGGAGCTGTTTTTT. Translation: CASSFRQGETGELFF. Filled out from reference TRBV5-1 and TRBJ2-2, the complete variable domain reads KAGVTQTPRYLIKTRGQQVTLSCSPISGHRSVSWYQQTPGQGLQFLFEYFSETQRNKGNFPGRFSGRQFSNSRSEMNVSTLELGDSALYLCASSFRQGETGELFFGEGSRLTVL.

This clonotype was detected ten times or more. The V and J genes are TRBV6-2 or TRBV6-3 and TRBJ2-1, with no clear D. V shed 5 bases and J shed 2 bases, with 7 bases lying between them. Germline V gene sequence: CDR1 MNHEY, CDR2 SVGEGT. The CDR3 is made up of 13 amino acids. Here the CDR3 reads CASSEGTYNEQFF. The DNA for the CDR3 is TGTGCCAGCAGTGAAGGGACCTACAATGAGCAGTTCTTC.

This clonotype was seen many times. The chain uses TRBV6-1 and TRBJ2-5; 7 bases are a match to TRBD1. J lost 3 bases, V lost 7 bases, and 11 bases had no gene match. The CDR3 runs to 15 residues. CDR1 and CDR2 (germline): MNHNS, SASEGT. The CDR3 here is CASILGQALKETQYF. CDR3 coding DNA: TGTGCCAGCATACTCGGACAGGCTCTTAAAGAGACCCAGTACTTC.

This clonotype was seen a few times. The rearrangement links TRBV7-9 to TRBJ2-6; D is perhaps TRBD1 (6 bases). There are 15 residues in the CDR3. The V gene's germline CDR1 is SEHNR and CDR2 FQNEAQ (reference sequence). The V end was cut by 7 bases, the J end by 4 bases, with 14 bases between. The CDR3 nucleotides read TGTGCCAGCACCTGGGGGACACCCGGGGCCAACGTCCTGACTTTC. Protein sequence: CASTWGTPGANVLTF.

This clonotype appeared many times. This chain uses TRBV9 with TRBJ2-7, with D possibly TRBD2 on 5 matching bases. The CDR3 extends over 14 amino acids. CDR1 is SGDLS and CDR2 is YYNGEE in the germline V gene. V lost 4 bases and J lost 0, with 11 bases in between. DNA of the CDR3: TGTGCCAGCAGCCCCGGACTCGTCTCCTACGAGCAGTACTTC. Translation gives CASSPGLVSYEQYF.

On this clonotype: A single base separates this from a much larger clone, so it may be a read error. The rearrangement joins TRBV7-9 to TRBJ1-2, with D uncertain. CDR1 is SEHNR and CDR2 is FQNEAQ in the germline V gene (reference sequence). This CDR3 is built from 15 residues. The ends were cut back, 5 bases at V and 7 bases at J, with 20 bases in the middle. The CDR3 DNA sequence: TGTGCCAGCAGCCCAGGAGGGTCGATTGGCTGTGGCTACACCTTC. Residues: CASSPGGSIGCGYTF.

This clonotype was counted many times. The chain employs TRBV20-1 and TRBJ1-6; D gene unclear. The length of the CDR3 is 12 residues. From germline, CDR1 is DFQATT and CDR2 SNEGSKA (reference sequence). Deletions cut 4 bases from V and 13 bases from J, with 14 bases between. CDR3 DNA: TGCAGTGCTAAAGGACCTCTTGGTCCCCTCCACTTT. This codes for CSAKGPLGPLHF.

This clonotype has at least ten counts. The chain couples TRBV28 to TRBJ2-7; a possible D gene is TRBD1 (6 bases). Germline CDR1 is MDHEN and CDR2 is SYDVKM. Deletions cut 5 bases from V and 0 bases from J, with 11 bases between. The CDR3 consists of 14 residues. Here the CDR3 reads CASSDRRRSYEQYF. The CDR3 DNA follows: TGTGCCAGCAGTGACAGGCGTCGCTCCTACGAGCAGTACTTC. The complete variable domain, with remaining parts taken from reference TRBV28 and TRBJ2-7, reads DVKVTQSSRYLVKRTGEKVFLECVQDMDHENMFWYRQDPGLGLRLIYFSYDVKMKEKGDIPEGYSVSREKKERFSLILESASTNQTSMYLCASSDRRRSYEQYFGPGTRLTVT.

The chain uses TRBV7-2 and TRBJ2-5, with TRBD1 matching over 8 bases. The V and J ends lost 1 base and 3 bases, in that order; junction bases with no gene match: 7. The CDR3 loop spans 16 amino acids. Germline loops: CDR1 SGHTA, CDR2 FQGNSA. The CDR3 coding sequence is TGTGCCAGCAGCTTAGTCAGGGGGCGTTATGAAGAGACCCAGTACTTC. Translated, it gives CASSLVRGRYEETQYF.

Worth noting for this clonotype: A much larger clone differs by one base, so this may be a read error. The V gene is TRBV6-9, the J gene TRBJ1-6, with a weak D call TRBD1 (5 bases). CDR1 is MNHGY and CDR2 is SVAAGI in the germline V gene. This CDR3 contains 16 residues. The CDR3 nucleotides are TGTGCCAGCAGTTTCTTAAGCGGGGCGATGGATTCACCCCTCTACTTT. Amino acids: CASSFLSGAMDSPLYF.

The gene calls are TRBV5-1 and TRBJ2-6; TRBD2 is a possible D gene (5 bases). V was cut by 0 bases and J by 4 bases, with 11 bases left in between. The CDR3 extends over 16 amino acids. Per the germline V gene, CDR1 is SGHRS and CDR2 is YFSETQ. The CDR3 spells CASSLAMRAGANVLTF. The CDR3 coding sequence is TGCGCCAGCAGCTTGGCCATGAGGGCCGGGGCCAACGTCCTGACTTTC.